The subject of this entry is one TCR beta chain. Its antigen is currently unknown. This sample is drawn from a study of T cell repertoires in cytomegalovirus infection. Across the whole study: Indications came from public TCR beta signatures; they pointed to CMV infection and to a matching HLA type.

Trimming removed 1 base at V and 5 bases at J, with 15 bases between. The CDR3 totals 16 residues. Germline V gene sequence: CDR1 SGHTA, CDR2 FQGNSA. Study findings and constraints: Identification of carriers of CMV plus the relevant HLA was performed using cumulative public TCR beta family frequency. The study found HLA-C-restricted CMV-specific TCR beta clonotypes dominating the ex vivo response.

TCRdb re-derived calls from the reads in MiXCR, one entry per CDR3 protein. The sample yields roughly 150,000 distinct CDR3 sequences, approximately 21% seen once. V is TRBV7-2 and J is TRBJ2-1; no reliable D call. The sample in question was CD8+ T cells from cultured PBMCs, obtained from culture after CMV antigen stimulation. This TCR was sampled from a human donor in good health (CMV status not recorded). Some clones in this sample may be carry-over from other donors' samples. The CDR3 sequence: CASSLDSLWPHNEQFF. The DNA of the CDR3 is TGTGCCAGCAGCTTAGACTCTCTATGGCCCCACAATGAGCAGTTCTTC.